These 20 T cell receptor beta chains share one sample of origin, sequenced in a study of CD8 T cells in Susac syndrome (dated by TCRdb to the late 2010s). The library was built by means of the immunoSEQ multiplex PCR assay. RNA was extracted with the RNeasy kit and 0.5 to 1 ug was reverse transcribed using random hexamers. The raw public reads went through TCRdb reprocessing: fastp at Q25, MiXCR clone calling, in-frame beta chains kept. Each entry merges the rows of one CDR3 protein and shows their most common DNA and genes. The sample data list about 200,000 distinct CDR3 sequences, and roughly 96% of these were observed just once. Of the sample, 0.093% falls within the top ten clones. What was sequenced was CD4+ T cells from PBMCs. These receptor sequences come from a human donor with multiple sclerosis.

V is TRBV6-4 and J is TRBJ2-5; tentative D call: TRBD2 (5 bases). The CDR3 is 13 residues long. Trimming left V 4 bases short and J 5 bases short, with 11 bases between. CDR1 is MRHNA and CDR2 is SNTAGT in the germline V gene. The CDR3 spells CASSGGLGETQYF. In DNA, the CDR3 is TGTGCCAGCAGTGGAGGACTTGGTGAGACCCAGTACTTC.

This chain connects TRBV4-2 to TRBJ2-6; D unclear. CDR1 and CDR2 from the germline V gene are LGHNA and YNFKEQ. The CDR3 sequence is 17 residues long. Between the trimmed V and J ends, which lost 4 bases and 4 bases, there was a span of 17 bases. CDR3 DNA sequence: TGTGCCAGCAGCCGCACGACGTCTTTTACCGGGGCCAACGTCCTGACTTTC. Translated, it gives CASSRTTSFTGANVLTF.

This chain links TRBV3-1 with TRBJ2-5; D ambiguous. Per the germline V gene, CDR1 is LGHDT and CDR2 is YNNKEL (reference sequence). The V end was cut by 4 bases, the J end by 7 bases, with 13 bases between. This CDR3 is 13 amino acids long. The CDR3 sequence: CASSPHNAGTQYF. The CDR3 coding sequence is TGTGCCAGCAGCCCTCACAACGCAGGGACCCAGTACTTC.

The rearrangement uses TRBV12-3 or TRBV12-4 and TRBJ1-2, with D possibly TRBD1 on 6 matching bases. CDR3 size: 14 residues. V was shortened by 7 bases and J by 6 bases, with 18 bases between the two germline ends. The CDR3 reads CASTPRQASNGYTF. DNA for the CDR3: TGTGCCAGCACCCCAAGACAGGCGTCGAATGGCTACACCTTC.

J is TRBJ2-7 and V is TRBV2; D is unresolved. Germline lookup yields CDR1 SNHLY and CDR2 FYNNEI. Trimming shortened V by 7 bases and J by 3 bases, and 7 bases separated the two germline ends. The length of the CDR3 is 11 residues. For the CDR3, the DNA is TGTGCCAGCACGGTCCACTACGAGCAGTACTTC. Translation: CASTVHYEQYF.

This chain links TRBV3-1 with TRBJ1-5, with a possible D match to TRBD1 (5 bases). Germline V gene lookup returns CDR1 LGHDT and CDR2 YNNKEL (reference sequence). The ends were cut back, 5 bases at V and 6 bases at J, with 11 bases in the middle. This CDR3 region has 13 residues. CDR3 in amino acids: CASSGSGGQPQHF. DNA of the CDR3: TGTGCCAGCAGCGGGAGTGGGGGTCAGCCCCAGCATTTT.

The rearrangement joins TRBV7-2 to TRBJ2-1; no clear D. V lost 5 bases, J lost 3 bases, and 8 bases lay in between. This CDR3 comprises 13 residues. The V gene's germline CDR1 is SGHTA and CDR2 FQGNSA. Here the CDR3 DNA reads TGTGCCAGCAGCCTGCCCGTCTACAATGAGCAGTTCTTC. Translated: CASSLPVYNEQFF.

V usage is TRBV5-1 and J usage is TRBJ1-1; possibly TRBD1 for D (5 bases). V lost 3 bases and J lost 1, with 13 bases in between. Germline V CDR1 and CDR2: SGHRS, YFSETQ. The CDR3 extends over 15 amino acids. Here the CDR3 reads CASSSSVGQNTEAFF. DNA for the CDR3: TGCGCCAGCAGCTCATCTGTGGGGCAGAACACTGAAGCTTTCTTT. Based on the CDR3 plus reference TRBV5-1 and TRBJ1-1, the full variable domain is KAGVTQTPRYLIKTRGQQVTLSCSPISGHRSVSWYQQTPGQGLQFLFEYFSETQRNKGNFPGRFSGRQFSNSRSEMNVSTLELGDSALYLCASSSSVGQNTEAFFGQGTRLTVV.

The DNA of the CDR3 is TGTGCCAGCAGCCTAGACCAAGCCCAGTACTTC. Protein sequence: CASSLDQAQYF. This rearrangement joins TRBV7-9 to TRBJ2-5; unclear D gene. The germline V and J ends were trimmed by 5 bases and 9 bases, with 10 bases remaining between them. The CDR3 length is 11 residues. Germline CDR1 and CDR2: SEHNR and FQNEAQ (reference sequence). Complete variable domain (other parts from reference TRBV7-9 and TRBJ2-5): DTGVSQNPRHKITKRGQNVTFRCDPISEHNRLYWYRQTLGQGPEFLTYFQNEAQLEKSRLLSDRFSAERPKGSFSTLEIQRTEQGDSAMYLCASSLDQAQYFGPGTRLLVL.

The CDR3 loop is CSVRAGMYQETQYF. The CDR3, as DNA: TGCAGCGTTCGGGCAGGGATGTATCAAGAGACCCAGTACTTC. The V gene is TRBV29-1, the J gene TRBJ2-5; possible D gene TRBD1, 5 bases. CDR3 size: 14 residues. V dropped 5 bases and J dropped 2 bases, with 15 bases sitting between them. Germline loops: CDR1 SQVTM, CDR2 ANQGSEA.

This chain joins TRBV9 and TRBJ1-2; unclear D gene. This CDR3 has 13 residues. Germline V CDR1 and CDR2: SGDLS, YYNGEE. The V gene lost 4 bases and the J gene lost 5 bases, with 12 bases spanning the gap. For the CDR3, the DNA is TGTGCCAGCAGCCCCGCCACACAGTATGGCTACACCTTC. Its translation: CASSPATQYGYTF. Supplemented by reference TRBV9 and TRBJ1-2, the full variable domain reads DSGVTQTPKHLITATGQRVTLRCSPRSGDLSVYWYQQSLDQGLQFLIQYYNGEERAKGNILERFSAQQFPDLHSELNLSSLELGDSALYFCASSPATQYGYTFGSGTRLTVV.

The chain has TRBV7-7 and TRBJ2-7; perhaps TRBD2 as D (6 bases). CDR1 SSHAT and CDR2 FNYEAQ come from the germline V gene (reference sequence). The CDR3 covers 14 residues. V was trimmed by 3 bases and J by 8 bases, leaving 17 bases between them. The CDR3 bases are TGTGCCAGCAGCTTCGGGAGCGACCTTACGAAGCAGTACTTC. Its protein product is CASSFGSDLTKQYF.

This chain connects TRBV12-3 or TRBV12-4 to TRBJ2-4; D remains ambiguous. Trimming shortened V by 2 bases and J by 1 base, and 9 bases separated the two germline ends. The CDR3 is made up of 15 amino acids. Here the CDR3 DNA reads TGTGCCAGCAGTTTAATGACCGGGGCCAAAAACATTCAGTACTTC. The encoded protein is CASSLMTGAKNIQYF.

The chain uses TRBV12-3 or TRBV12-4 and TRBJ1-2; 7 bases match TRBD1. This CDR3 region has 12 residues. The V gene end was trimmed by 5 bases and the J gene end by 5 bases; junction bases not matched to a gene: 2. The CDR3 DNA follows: TGTGCCAGCAGTCCGACAGGGTATGGCTACACCTTC. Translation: CASSPTGYGYTF.

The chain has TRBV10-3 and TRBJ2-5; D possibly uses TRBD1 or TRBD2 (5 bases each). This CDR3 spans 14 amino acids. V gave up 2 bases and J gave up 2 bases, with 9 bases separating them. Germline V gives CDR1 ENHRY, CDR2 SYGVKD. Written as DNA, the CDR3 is TGTGCCATCAGTGAGCGAGGGGCTCAAGAGACCCAGTACTTC. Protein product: CAISERGAQETQYF.

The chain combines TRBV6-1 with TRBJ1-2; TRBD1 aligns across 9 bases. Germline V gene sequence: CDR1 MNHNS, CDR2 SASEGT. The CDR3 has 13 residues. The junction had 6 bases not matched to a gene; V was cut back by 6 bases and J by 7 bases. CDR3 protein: CASRLTGGRGYTF. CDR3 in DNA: TGTGCCAGCAGACTTACAGGGGGCCGTGGCTACACCTTC.

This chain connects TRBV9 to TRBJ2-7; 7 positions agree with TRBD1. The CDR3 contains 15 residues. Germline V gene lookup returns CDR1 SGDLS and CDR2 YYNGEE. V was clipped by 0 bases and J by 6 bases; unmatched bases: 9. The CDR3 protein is CASSVEGASEFEQYF. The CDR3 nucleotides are TGTGCCAGCAGCGTAGAGGGGGCTAGTGAGTTCGAGCAGTACTTC.

The CDR3 is CASSNGRGRGYEQYF. CDR3 bases: TGTGCCAGTAGTAATGGGAGGGGAAGAGGCTACGAGCAGTACTTC. The chain employs TRBV19 and TRBJ2-7; 7 nucleotides match TRBD2. CDR1 is LNHDA, CDR2 SQIVND, per germline (reference sequence). The CDR3 is 15 residues long. J lost 3 bases, V lost 4 bases, and 9 bases had no gene match.

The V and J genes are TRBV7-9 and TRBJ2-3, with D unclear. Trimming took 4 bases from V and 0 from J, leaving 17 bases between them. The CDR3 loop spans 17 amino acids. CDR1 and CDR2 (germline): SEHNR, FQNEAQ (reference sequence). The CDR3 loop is CASSSRPGPTSTDTQYF. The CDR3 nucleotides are TGTGCCAGCAGCTCCCGCCCTGGACCTACTAGCACAGATACGCAGTATTTT.

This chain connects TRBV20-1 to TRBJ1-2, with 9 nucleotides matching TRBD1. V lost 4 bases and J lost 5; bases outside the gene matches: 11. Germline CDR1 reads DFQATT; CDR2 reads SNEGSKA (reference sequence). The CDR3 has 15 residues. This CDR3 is CSATLPGQGAYGYTF. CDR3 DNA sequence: TGCAGTGCTACCCTGCCGGGACAGGGCGCTTATGGCTACACCTTC.